The 26 T cell receptor beta chains listed next were all sequenced from one sample in a study of shared clonotypes between healthy human individuals. Using immunoSEQ multiplex PCR, the repertoire was profiled, and TCRdb retains in-frame clones only, with some absent. The table has roughly 2,500,000 clones, more than 85% seen once. Specimen: naive CD4+ T cells from PBMCs. The subset: CD45RA+ positively selected. Receptors originate from a man aged 18 to 29 in good health. Some clones in this sample may be carry-over from other donors' samples.

The chain has TRBV5-4 and TRBJ1-1; a possible D gene is TRBD1 (5 bases). V lost 4 bases, J lost 3 bases, and 16 bases lay in between. CDR3 length: 15 amino acids. Looked up from germline, CDR1 is SGHNT and CDR2 is YYREEE (reference sequence). As DNA, the CDR3 is TGTGCCAGCAGCCAATACACACAGGTTTACACTGAAGCTTTCTTT. Translated, it gives CASSQYTQVYTEAFF.

This sequence joins TRBV6-1 and TRBJ2-7; D is possibly TRBD1 or TRBD2 (5 bases each). The V and J ends lost 5 bases and 0 bases respectively, with 8 bases between them. This CDR3 is built from 13 residues. Germline values: CDR1 MNHNS, CDR2 SASEGT. As DNA, the CDR3 is TGTGCCAGCAGTCCGGGGCACTCCTACGAGCAGTACTTC. This encodes CASSPGHSYEQYF.

The chain combines TRBV2 with TRBJ2-5; D is perhaps TRBD2 (6 bases). The CDR3 contains 14 residues. Germline V gene sequence: CDR1 SNHLY, CDR2 FYNNEI. Trimming shortened V by 11 bases and J by 0 bases, and 16 bases separated the two germline ends. DNA for the CDR3: TGTGCCTCGCAGGGCGGGGAGTACCAAGAGACCCAGTACTTC. It specifies CASQGGEYQETQYF.

The chain uses TRBV5-4 and TRBJ2-5, with TRBD1 matching over 8 bases. Germline CDR1 reads SGHNT; CDR2 reads YYREEE (reference sequence). The CDR3 loop spans 14 amino acids. V trimming: 4 bases; J trimming: 5 bases; junction bases outside the gene matches: 7. This CDR3 reads CASSKNRGAETQYF. CDR3 bases: TGTGCCAGCAGCAAAAACAGGGGGGCGGAGACCCAGTACTTC.

The chain joins TRBV5-1 to TRBJ1-3; D not certain. Trimming took off 1 base at V and 0 bases at J, with 8 bases between the two ends. Germline V gene sequence: CDR1 SGHRS, CDR2 YFSETQ. The CDR3 is 15 residues long. The CDR3, as DNA: TGCGCCAGCAGCTTGAGGTATTCCTCTGGAAACACCATATATTTT. Amino acids: CASSLRYSSGNTIYF.

The rearrangement uses TRBV5-1 and TRBJ2-3; 9 nucleotides agree with TRBD2. The J segment lost 4 bases and the V segment lost 2 bases, leaving 2 bases of the junction unmatched. The CDR3 contains 14 residues. CDR1 and CDR2 from the germline V gene are SGHRS and YFSETQ. The CDR3 sequence: CASSFSGRPDTQYF. The CDR3 nucleotides read TGCGCCAGCAGCTTTAGCGGGAGACCAGATACGCAGTATTTT.

The chain has TRBV7-3 and TRBJ1-2; 8 nucleotides line up with TRBD1. V trimming: 5 bases; J trimming: 5 bases; junction bases outside the gene matches: 7. This CDR3 contains 14 residues. Germline V gives CDR1 SGHTA, CDR2 FQGTGA. The CDR3 bases are TGTGCCAGCAGCCCCGGACAGGGAGAGTATGGCTACACCTTC. Its translation is CASSPGQGEYGYTF. The complete variable domain, with remaining parts taken from reference TRBV7-3 and TRBJ1-2, reads GAGVSQTPSNKVTEKGKYVELRCDPISGHTALYWYRQSLGQGPEFLIYFQGTGAADDSGLPNDRFFAVRPEGSVSTLKIQRTERGDSAVYLCASSPGQGEYGYTFGSGTRLTVV.

About this clone itself: The same CDR3 is also encoded by other DNA sequences in this sample. The gene calls are TRBV5-1 and TRBJ2-7, with D possibly TRBD2 on 5 matching bases. V was clipped by 0 bases and J by 4 bases, with 11 bases between them. Germline assignment: CDR1 SGHRS and CDR2 YFSETQ. This CDR3 has 14 residues. The CDR3: CASSLASGLYEQYF. For the CDR3, the DNA is TGCGCCAGCAGCTTGGCGTCGGGGTTGTACGAGCAGTACTTC.

The J gene is TRBJ2-7, the V gene TRBV5-1; D possibly matches TRBD1 or TRBD2 (5 bases each). The CDR3 has 15 residues. Trimming cost V 0 bases and J 6 bases, with 16 bases left between them. Germline loops: CDR1 SGHRS, CDR2 YFSETQ. CDR3 region: CASSLAGTALGEQYF. The CDR3 coding sequence is TGCGCCAGCAGCTTGGCCGGGACCGCCCTTGGCGAGCAGTACTTC. Together with reference TRBV5-1 and TRBJ2-7, the CDR3 gives the full variable domain: KAGVTQTPRYLIKTRGQQVTLSCSPISGHRSVSWYQQTPGQGLQFLFEYFSETQRNKGNFPGRFSGRQFSNSRSEMNVSTLELGDSALYLCASSLAGTALGEQYFGPGTRLTVT.

The V and J genes are TRBV2 and TRBJ2-3; D call uncertain. Trimming removed 6 bases from V and 0 bases from J, with 7 bases in between. Germline-derived CDR1 and CDR2 are SNHLY and FYNNEI. This CDR3 spans 13 amino acids. CDR3 bases: TGTGCCAGCAGCCCGATTAGCACAGATACGCAGTATTTT. As protein: CASSPISTDTQYF.

This clone appeared a few times. This chain links TRBV10-2 with TRBJ1-1; D is ambiguous. V lost 7 bases to trimming and J lost 4 bases, with 13 bases between them. Germline V gives CDR1 WSHSY, CDR2 SAAADI. The CDR3 sequence is 13 residues long. CDR3 sequence: CASTRELGTEAFF. The CDR3 DNA sequence: TGCGCCAGCACTCGGGAGTTGGGCACTGAAGCTTTCTTT.

This chain uses TRBV4-3 with TRBJ1-4, with no clear D. The CDR3 length is 14 residues. Germline V gene sequence: CDR1 LGHNA, CDR2 YSLEER. V was pared by 0 bases and J by 4 bases, with 6 bases between. CDR3 loop: CASSQDLINEKLFF. The CDR3 DNA follows: TGCGCCAGCAGCCAAGATCTGATTAATGAAAAACTGTTTTTT.

V gene TRBV5-4 combines with J gene TRBJ2-7; 8 bases are a match to TRBD1. CDR1 and CDR2 (germline): SGHNT, YYREEE (reference sequence). CDR3 length: 16 amino acids. J was trimmed by 6 bases and V by 1 base; bases with no gene match: 12. As DNA, the CDR3 is TGTGCCAGCAGCTTGTTGGGCAGGGGGCGTTCGGGCGAGCAGTACTTC. This encodes CASSLLGRGRSGEQYF. The full variable domain, rest sourced from reference TRBV5-4 and TRBJ2-7, is ETGVTQSPTHLIKTRGQQVTLRCSSQSGHNTVSWYQQALGQGPQFIFQYYREEENGRGNFPPRFSGLQFPNYSSELNVNALELDDSALYLCASSLLGRGRSGEQYFGPGTRLTVT.

This chain joins TRBV4-3 and TRBJ2-5; D remains unclear. The germline CDR1 and CDR2 sequences are LGHNA and YSLEER. V lost 1 base, J lost 3 bases, and 9 bases lay in between. The CDR3 loop spans 14 amino acids. This CDR3 is CASSQGFGEETQYF. The CDR3 region has the DNA TGCGCCAGCAGCCAAGGCTTCGGCGAAGAGACCCAGTACTTC.

The J gene is TRBJ2-1, the V gene TRBV19, with 12 bases lining up with TRBD2. The germline V gene encodes CDR1 LNHDA and CDR2 SQIVND (reference sequence). The CDR3 has 16 residues. After removal of 5 bases from V and 4 bases from J, the junction contained 6 bases not matched to a gene. The CDR3, as DNA: TGTGCCAGTAGTGCAACGGGACTAGCGGGTTACAATGAGCAGTTCTTC. This gives the protein CASSATGLAGYNEQFF.

The genes are TRBV27 and TRBJ2-7, with a possible D match to TRBD2 (5 bases). In germline, CDR1 is MNHEY, CDR2 SMNVEV (reference sequence). The CDR3 runs 14 residues. The V and J ends lost 7 bases and 2 bases respectively, with 15 bases between them. The chain's CDR3 is CASTVRTGTYEQYF. Here the CDR3 DNA reads TGTGCCAGCACGGTTCGGACGGGGACCTACGAGCAGTACTTC.

The V and J genes are TRBV7-9 and TRBJ2-5; tentatively, D is TRBD1 (5 bases). Germline V gene data show CDR1 as SEHNR and CDR2 as FQNEAQ (reference sequence). Trimming removed 5 bases from V and 2 bases from J, with 12 bases in between. The CDR3 extends over 14 amino acids. The CDR3 sequence is CASSTRQLQETQYF. The CDR3 DNA reads as TGTGCCAGCAGCACCCGACAGTTACAAGAGACCCAGTACTTC.

This chain joins TRBV29-1 and TRBJ1-2, with 7 positions matching TRBD1. Per the germline V gene, CDR1 is SQVTM and CDR2 is ANQGSEA. J was trimmed by 4 bases and V by 6 bases; bases with no gene match: 2. The CDR3 runs 11 residues. This chain's CDR3 is CSVDRVYGYTF. CDR3 sequence (DNA): TGCAGCGTCGACAGGGTCTATGGCTACACCTTC.

The CDR3 sequence: CASSGTGGSNEQFF. The CDR3 DNA sequence: TGTGCCAGCTCCGGGACAGGGGGCTCCAATGAGCAGTTCTTC. V gene TRBV18 combines with J gene TRBJ2-1; TRBD1 matches 12 bases. Germline V gene sequence: CDR1 KGHSH, CDR2 LQKENI. Trimming took 6 bases from V and 6 from J; bases not matched to a gene: 3. This CDR3 comprises 14 residues.

The V gene is TRBV5-1, the J gene TRBJ2-1; TRBD2 matches at 10 bases. CDR1 SGHRS and CDR2 YFSETQ come from the germline V gene. The CDR3 spans 16 residues. V lost 4 bases, J lost 8 bases, and 12 bases stayed unmatched. The chain's CDR3 is CASSPSAGGPGDEQFF. The CDR3 nucleotides are TGCGCCAGCAGCCCCTCAGCGGGAGGGCCTGGGGATGAGCAGTTCTTC.

This clone has just a few counts. This specimen includes other DNA sequences encoding the same CDR3. This chain connects TRBV18 to TRBJ1-1, with D uncertain. V lost 3 bases, J lost 5 bases, and 10 bases lay in between. Germline CDR1 reads KGHSH; CDR2 reads LQKENI. The CDR3 length is 13 residues. As DNA, the CDR3 is TGTGCCAGCTCACCTGGTGTAGGGACTGAAGCTTTCTTT. Its protein product is CASSPGVGTEAFF.

Details on this clone: Other nucleotide sequences in the sample specify the same CDR3. The chain recombines TRBV5-1 with TRBJ2-7; 7 positions match TRBD1. This CDR3 comprises 14 residues. V shed 3 bases, J shed 0 bases, and the junction held 3 bases outside the gene matches. CDR1 is SGHRS and CDR2 is YFSETQ in the germline V gene. CDR3: CASSSGTVSYEQYF. The CDR3 nucleotides read TGCGCCAGCAGCTCCGGGACAGTCTCCTACGAGCAGTACTTC.

The chain is built from TRBV29-1 and TRBJ2-7; D tentatively fits TRBD1 or TRBD2 (5 bases each). Trimming removed 5 bases at V and 9 bases at J, with 29 bases between. The CDR3 totals 16 residues. Germline values: CDR1 SQVTM, CDR2 ANQGSEA. CDR3 in DNA: TGCAGCGTTAACGGGGCGGTGCACGGGGCTCCCGCGGTGCAGTACTTC. Translation gives CSVNGAVHGAPAVQYF.

The chain is built from TRBV6-6 and TRBJ2-7; D perhaps matches TRBD1 (5 bases). V was clipped by 0 bases and J by 2 bases, with 11 bases between them. From germline, CDR1 is MNHNY and CDR2 SVGAGI (reference sequence). The CDR3 is made up of 15 amino acids. In DNA, the CDR3 is TGTGCCAGCAGTTACTCGAATGACAGAACCTACGAGCAGTACTTC. Its translation: CASSYSNDRTYEQYF.

V and J are TRBV2 and TRBJ2-1; D not certain. Germline V gene data show CDR1 as SNHLY and CDR2 as FYNNEI. The CDR3 covers 11 residues. The V gene lost 8 bases and the J gene lost 5 bases, with 7 bases spanning the gap. DNA of the CDR3: TGTGCCAGCTCTTCTCACAATGAGCAGTTCTTC. This gives the protein CASSSHNEQFF.

The chain recombines TRBV7-9 with TRBJ2-7; D is possibly TRBD2 (5 bases). This CDR3 contains 15 residues. The V end lost 5 bases, the J end lost 3 bases, and 17 bases lay between the germline ends. CDR1 SEHNR and CDR2 FQNEAQ come from the germline V gene (reference sequence). The CDR3 nucleotides read TGTGCCAGCAGCCGCGCGTCAAACGGGATCTACGAGCAGTACTTC. It codes for CASSRASNGIYEQYF.